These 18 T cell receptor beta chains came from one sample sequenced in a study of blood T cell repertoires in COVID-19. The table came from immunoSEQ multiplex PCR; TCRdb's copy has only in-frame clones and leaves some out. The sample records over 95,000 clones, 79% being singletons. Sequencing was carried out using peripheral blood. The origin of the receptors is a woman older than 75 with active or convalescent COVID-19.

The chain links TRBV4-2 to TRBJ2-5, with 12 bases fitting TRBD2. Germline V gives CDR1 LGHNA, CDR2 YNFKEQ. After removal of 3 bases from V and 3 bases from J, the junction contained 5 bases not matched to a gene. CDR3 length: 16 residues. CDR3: CASSHSSGRAKETQYF. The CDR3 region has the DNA TGTGCCAGCAGCCATTCTAGCGGGAGGGCCAAAGAGACCCAGTACTTC.

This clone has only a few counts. CDR3 coding DNA: TGTGCCAGCAGTGAAGCAGGGGCGAGTCAGCCCCAGCATTTT. This gives the protein CASSEAGASQPQHF. The chain links TRBV6-1 to TRBJ1-5, with TRBD1 as a possible D gene (5 bases). Germline CDR1 reads MNHNS; CDR2 reads SASEGT. Trimming shortened V by 0 bases and J by 6 bases, and 9 bases separated the two germline ends. The CDR3 spans 14 residues.

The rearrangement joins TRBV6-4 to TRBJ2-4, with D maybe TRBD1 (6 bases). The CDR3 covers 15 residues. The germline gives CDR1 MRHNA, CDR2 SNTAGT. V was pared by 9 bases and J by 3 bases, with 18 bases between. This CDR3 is CARTVQGMGKNIQYF. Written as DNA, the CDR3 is TGTGCCAGAACTGTACAGGGCATGGGCAAAAACATTCAGTACTTC.

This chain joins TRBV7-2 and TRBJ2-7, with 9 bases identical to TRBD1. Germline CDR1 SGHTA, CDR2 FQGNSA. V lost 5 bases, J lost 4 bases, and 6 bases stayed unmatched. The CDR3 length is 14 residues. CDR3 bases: TGTGCCAGCAGCCAGGGACAGGGCAGATACGAGCAGTACTTC. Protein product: CASSQGQGRYEQYF.

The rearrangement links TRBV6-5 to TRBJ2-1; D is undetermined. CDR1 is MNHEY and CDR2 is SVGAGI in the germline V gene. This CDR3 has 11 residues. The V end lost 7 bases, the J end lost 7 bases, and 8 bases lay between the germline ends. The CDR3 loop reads CASNSVNEQFF. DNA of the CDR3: TGTGCCAGCAACTCGGTTAATGAGCAGTTCTTC.

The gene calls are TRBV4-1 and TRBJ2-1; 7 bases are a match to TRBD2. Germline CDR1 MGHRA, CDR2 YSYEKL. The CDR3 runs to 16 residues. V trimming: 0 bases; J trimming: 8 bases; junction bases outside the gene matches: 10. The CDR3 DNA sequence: TGCGCCAGCAGCCAAGACCGGAGCGGGACCAGAGATGAGCAGTTCTTC. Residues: CASSQDRSGTRDEQFF.

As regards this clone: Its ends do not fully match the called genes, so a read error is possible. CDR3 sequence reads: CASSLGQGAGTEAFF. CDR3 bases: TGTGCCAGCAGCTTGGGGCAGGGGGCGGGCACTGAAGCTTTCTTT. The genes are TRBV5-1 and TRBJ1-1, with 8 bases lining up with TRBD1. CDR3 length equals 15 residues. Germline loops: CDR1 SGHRS, CDR2 YFSETQ.

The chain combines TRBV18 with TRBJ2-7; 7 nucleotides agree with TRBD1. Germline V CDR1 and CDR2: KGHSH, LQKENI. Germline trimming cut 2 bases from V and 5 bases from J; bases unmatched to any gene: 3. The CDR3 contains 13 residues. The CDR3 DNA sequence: TGTGCCAGCTCACCAACAGGGGTCAACGAGCAGTACTTC. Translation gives CASSPTGVNEQYF. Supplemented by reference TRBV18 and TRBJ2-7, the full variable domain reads NAGVMQNPRHLVRRRGQEARLRCSPMKGHSHVYWYRQLPEEGLKFMVYLQKENIIDESGMPKERFSAEFPKEGPSILRIQQVVRGDSAAYFCASSPTGVNEQYFGPGTRLTVT.

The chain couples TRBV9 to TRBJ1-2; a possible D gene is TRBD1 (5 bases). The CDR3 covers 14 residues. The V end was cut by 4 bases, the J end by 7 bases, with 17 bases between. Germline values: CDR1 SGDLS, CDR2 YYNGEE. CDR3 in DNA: TGTGCCAGCAGCCAGTTGCCAGGGTTCGGTGGCTACACCTTC. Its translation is CASSQLPGFGGYTF.

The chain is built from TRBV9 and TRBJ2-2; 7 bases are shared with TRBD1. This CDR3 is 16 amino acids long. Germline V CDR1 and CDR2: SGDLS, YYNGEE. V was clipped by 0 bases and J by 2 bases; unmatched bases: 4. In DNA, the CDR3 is TGTGCCAGCAGCGTAGGGACAGGATTAAACACCGGGGAGCTGTTTTTT. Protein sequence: CASSVGTGLNTGELFF. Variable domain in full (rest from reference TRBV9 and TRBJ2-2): DSGVTQTPKHLITATGQRVTLRCSPRSGDLSVYWYQQSLDQGLQFLIQYYNGEERAKGNILERFSAQQFPDLHSELNLSSLELGDSALYFCASSVGTGLNTGELFFGEGSRLTVL.

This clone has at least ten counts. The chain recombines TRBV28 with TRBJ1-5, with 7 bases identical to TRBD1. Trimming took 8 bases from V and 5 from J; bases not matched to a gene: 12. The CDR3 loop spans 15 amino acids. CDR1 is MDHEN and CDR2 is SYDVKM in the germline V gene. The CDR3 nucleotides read TGTGCCAGCCACTCCAGGGGGACGGTGGATCAGCCCCAGCATTTT. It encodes CASHSRGTVDQPQHF.

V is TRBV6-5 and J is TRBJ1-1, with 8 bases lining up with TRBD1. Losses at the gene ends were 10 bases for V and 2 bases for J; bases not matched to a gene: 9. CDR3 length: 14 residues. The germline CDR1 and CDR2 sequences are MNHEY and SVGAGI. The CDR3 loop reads CATRDRNLNTEAFF. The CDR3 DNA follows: TGTGCCACCCGGGACAGGAACCTCAACACTGAAGCTTTCTTT.

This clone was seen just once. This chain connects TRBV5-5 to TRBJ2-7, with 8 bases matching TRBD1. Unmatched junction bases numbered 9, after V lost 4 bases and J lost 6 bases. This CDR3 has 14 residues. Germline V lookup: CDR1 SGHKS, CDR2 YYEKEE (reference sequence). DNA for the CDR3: TGTGCCAGCAGCCCCACGACAGGGGTCCGCGAGCAGTACTTC. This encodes CASSPTTGVREQYF.

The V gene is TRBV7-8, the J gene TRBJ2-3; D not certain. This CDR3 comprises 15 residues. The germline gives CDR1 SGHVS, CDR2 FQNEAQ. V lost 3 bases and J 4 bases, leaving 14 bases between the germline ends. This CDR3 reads CASSLSPHEADTQYF. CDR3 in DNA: TGTGCCAGCAGCTTGTCGCCTCATGAGGCAGATACGCAGTATTTT.

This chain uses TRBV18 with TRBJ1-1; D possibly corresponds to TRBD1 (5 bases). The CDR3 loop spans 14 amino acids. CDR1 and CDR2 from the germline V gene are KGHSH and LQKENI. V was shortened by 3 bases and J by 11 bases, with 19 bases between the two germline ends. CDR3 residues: CASSPSGAAGRAFF. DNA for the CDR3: TGTGCCAGCTCACCGAGTGGGGCGGCGGGGCGCGCTTTCTTT.

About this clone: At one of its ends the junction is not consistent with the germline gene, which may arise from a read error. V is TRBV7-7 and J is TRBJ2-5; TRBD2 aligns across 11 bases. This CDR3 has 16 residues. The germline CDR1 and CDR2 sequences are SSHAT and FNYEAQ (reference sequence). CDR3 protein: CASSTTSGSFPETQYF. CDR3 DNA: TGTGCTAGCAGTACCACTAGCGGGAGCTTCCCAGAGACCCAGTACTTC.

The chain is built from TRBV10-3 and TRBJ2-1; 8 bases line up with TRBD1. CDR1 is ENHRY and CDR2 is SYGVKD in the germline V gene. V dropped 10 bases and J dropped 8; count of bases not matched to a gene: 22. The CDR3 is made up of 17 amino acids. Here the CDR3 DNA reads TGTGCCACAAGAACAGGGGGTGGACTCCCGTTTGTGGATGAGCAGTTCTTC. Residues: CATRTGGGLPFVDEQFF.

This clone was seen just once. The CDR3 reads CASSIFNLNTEAFF. The CDR3 DNA reads TGTGCCAGTAGTATATTCAATTTGAACACTGAAGCTTTCTTT. The chain uses TRBV19 and TRBJ1-1, with no clear D. The CDR3 covers 14 residues. The germline V gene has CDR1 LNHDA and CDR2 SQIVND (reference sequence). Between the trimmed V and J ends, which lost 2 bases and 0 bases, there was a span of 7 bases.